One sample yielded the 16 T cell receptor beta chains listed below, sequenced in a study of T cells after yellow fever vaccination. TCRdb analysed the 5' RACE reads with MiXCR anew, one entry per CDR3 protein. The sample lists a few hundred thousand distinct CDR3 sequences, approximately 8% seen once, with 3% to 4% in the top ten. This specimen consisted of CD4+ T cells sorted from PBMCs, obtained 5 days after the yellow fever booster vaccination. The receptors were sampled from a man younger than 35 who received the YFV17D yellow fever vaccine.

In its sample, this clonotype was seen a few times. The chain couples TRBV15 to TRBJ2-7, with D perhaps TRBD2 (6 bases). This CDR3 has 16 amino acids. V lost 3 bases and J lost 2, with 17 bases in between. Germline CDR1 reads LNHNV; CDR2 reads YYDKDF (reference sequence). The CDR3 is CATSRAGTDHAYEQYF. As DNA, the CDR3 is TGTGCCACCAGCAGGGCCGGGACTGACCACGCCTACGAGCAGTACTTC.

In this sample, this clonotype turned up a few times. The chain is built from TRBV7-3 and TRBJ2-1; 13 bases match TRBD2. From germline, CDR1 is SGHTA and CDR2 FQGTGA. The CDR3 consists of 15 residues. Losses at the gene ends were 2 bases for V and 10 bases for J; bases not matched to a gene: 5. CDR3 amino acids: CASSLELAGGTEQFF. CDR3 in DNA: TGTGCCAGCAGCTTAGAACTAGCGGGGGGGACGGAGCAGTTCTTC.

This clonotype appeared many times. The V and J genes are TRBV4-2 and TRBJ1-5; D gene ambiguous. Trimming stripped 0 bases from V and 4 bases from J, with 4 bases between. The V gene's germline CDR1 is LGHNA and CDR2 YNFKEQ. The CDR3 length is 13 residues. The CDR3 DNA sequence: TGTGCCAGCAGCCAAGAACGTAATCAGCCCCAGCATTTT. This gives the protein CASSQERNQPQHF.

This clonotype was recorded a few times. At one boundary the junction diverges from the germline segment, which might be a read error. The chain recombines TRBV20-1 with TRBJ2-2, with 7 bases matching TRBD1. Germline V gene sequence: CDR1 DFQATT, CDR2 SNEGSKA (reference sequence). This CDR3 comprises 14 residues. The CDR3 is CSARDQGDTGQLFF. The CDR3 DNA is TGCAGTGCTAGAGATCAGGGGGACACCGGGCAGCTGTTTTTT.

Only a few counts were recorded for this clonotype. V is TRBV20-1 and J is TRBJ2-3; maybe TRBD2 (5 bases). The CDR3 totals 13 residues. The V end was cut by 4 bases, the J end by 3 bases, with 11 bases between. CDR1 and CDR2 (germline): DFQATT, SNEGSKA (reference sequence). CDR3 amino acids: CSATIPGTDTQYF. CDR3 DNA: TGCAGTGCTACAATCCCGGGGACAGATACGCAGTATTTT.

The sample holds many counts of this clonotype. The rearrangement links TRBV4-1 to TRBJ2-5, with 7 bases identical to TRBD2. V was clipped by 4 bases and J by 4 bases; unmatched bases: 6. Per the germline V gene, CDR1 is MGHRA and CDR2 is YSYEKL. The CDR3 spans 14 residues. This CDR3 is CASSLYPSGETQYF. The CDR3 coding sequence is TGCGCCAGCAGCCTATACCCTAGCGGAGAGACCCAGTACTTC.

The chain uses TRBV7-2 and TRBJ1-4; 10 bases are a match to TRBD1. The CDR3 runs to 14 residues. The germline CDR1 and CDR2 sequences are SGHTA and FQGNSA. The V and J ends lost 5 bases and 8 bases, in that order; junction bases with no gene match: 5. CDR3 in amino acids: CASSPRQGAEKLFF. The CDR3 nucleotides are TGTGCCAGCAGCCCCAGACAGGGGGCCGAAAAACTGTTTTTT.

This clonotype was found many times. This chain uses TRBV20-1 with TRBJ2-7; D is possibly TRBD1 (6 bases). V dropped 2 bases and J dropped 3 bases, with 14 bases sitting between them. CDR1 is DFQATT, CDR2 SNEGSKA, per germline (reference sequence). CDR3 length: 14 amino acids. The CDR3 spells CSARRNQGNYEQYF. The CDR3 DNA is TGCAGTGCTAGAAGGAACCAGGGGAACTACGAGCAGTACTTC.

In its sample, this clonotype was seen many times. The genes are TRBV12-3 or TRBV12-4 and TRBJ2-3, with 7 bases aligning to TRBD2. V gave up 2 bases and J gave up 5 bases; unmatched junction bases: 4. The CDR3 contains 14 residues. CDR3 protein: CASSLRRGIDTQYF. Written as DNA, the CDR3 is TGTGCCAGCAGTTTACGGCGGGGGATAGATACGCAGTATTTT.

At least ten counts were recorded for this clonotype. The chain couples TRBV7-2 to TRBJ2-3; possible D gene TRBD2, 7 bases. There are 14 residues in the CDR3. Germline CDR1 and CDR2: SGHTA and FQGNSA. V dropped 3 bases and J dropped 4 bases, with 11 bases sitting between them. The CDR3 region has the DNA TGTGCCAGCAGCTTGAGGGGGAGGGCAGATACGCAGTATTTT. Translation gives CASSLRGRADTQYF.

This clonotype came up a few times. The rearrangement joins TRBV9 to TRBJ1-5; D is possibly TRBD1 (6 bases). V lost 0 bases and J lost 6, with 10 bases in between. Germline CDR1 and CDR2: SGDLS and YYNGEE. CDR3 length: 14 amino acids. This chain's CDR3 is CASSVAGAGQPQHF. The CDR3 nucleotides read TGTGCCAGCAGCGTAGCAGGGGCGGGTCAGCCCCAGCATTTT. Full variable domain (remainder filled in from reference TRBV9 and TRBJ1-5): DSGVTQTPKHLITATGQRVTLRCSPRSGDLSVYWYQQSLDQGLQFLIQYYNGEERAKGNILERFSAQQFPDLHSELNLSSLELGDSALYFCASSVAGAGQPQHFGDGTRLSIL.

This clonotype was counted at least ten times. The chain has TRBV7-2 and TRBJ2-7; 9 bases line up with TRBD1. The CDR3 consists of 15 residues. Trimming at V came to 0 bases and at J to 3 bases, leaving 3 bases not matched to a gene. Germline CDR1 is SGHTA and CDR2 is FQGNSA. Here the CDR3 reads CASSLAGTGYYEQYF. The CDR3, as DNA: TGTGCCAGCAGCTTAGCCGGGACAGGGTACTACGAGCAGTACTTC.

V usage is TRBV6-1 and J usage is TRBJ1-1; D not certain. Per germline, CDR1 MNHNS and CDR2 SASEGT. This CDR3 has 11 amino acids. V lost 11 bases to trimming and J lost 1 base, with 8 bases between them. In DNA, the CDR3 is TGTGCCGGAATCGAGAACACTGAAGCTTTCTTT. Its protein product is CAGIENTEAFF.

The chain carries TRBV20-1 and TRBJ2-7; TRBD1 matches 7 bases. Germline CDR1 and CDR2: DFQATT and SNEGSKA (reference sequence). This CDR3 comprises 14 residues. V trimming: 1 base; J trimming: 7 bases; junction bases outside the gene matches: 10. The CDR3 DNA sequence: TGCAGTGCTAGAGCGGGCAGGGGGTATGGGGAGCAGTACTTC. Translated: CSARAGRGYGEQYF.

The chain joins TRBV6-5 to TRBJ1-1, with a tentative D call TRBD1 (5 bases). CDR1 and CDR2 (germline): MNHEY, SVGAGI. V lost 2 bases, J lost 4 bases, and 14 bases lay in between. CDR3 length: 15 residues. The CDR3 coding sequence is TGTGCCAGCAGTTACAGGCAGGGCAAGGGCACTGAAGCTTTCTTT. This gives the protein CASSYRQGKGTEAFF.

This clonotype was picked up many times. This rearrangement joins TRBV4-3 to TRBJ1-2; D perhaps matches TRBD1 (6 bases). Trimming took off 3 bases at V and 5 bases at J, with 19 bases between the two ends. The CDR3 is made up of 16 amino acids. Germline V lookup: CDR1 LGHNA, CDR2 YSLEER. The CDR3 loop reads CASSHPTPAGEYGYTF. The CDR3 bases are TGCGCCAGCAGCCACCCTACCCCCGCAGGGGAGTATGGCTACACCTTC.